The rows below give T cell receptor beta chains drawn from one sample of a study of siplizumab effects on memory and regulatory T cells. Produced via immunoSEQ multiplex PCR; TCRdb's table is partial and in-frame only. This table holds approximately 60,000 clones, 79% found once. Sequenced input: memory CD4+ T cells sorted from blood. All receptors derive from a human donor in good health. Both conserved end residues are part of each CDR3. The D gene is left open where the match is weak. Clone size is shown for a subset of rows, as once, few, many or a class of expanded clone.

J,D,V,size,CDR3,DNA
TRBJ1-4,.,TRBV18,once,CASSPPTGDTNEKLFF,TGTGCCAGCTCACCACCCACGGGGGATACTAATGAAAAACTGTTTTTT
TRBJ2-4,.,TRBV9,.,CASSDSTGNHQNIQYF,TGTGCCAGCAGTGATTCAACCGGGAACCACCAAAACATTCAGTACTTC
TRBJ2-7,TRBD2,TRBV7-2,.,CASSFLAASSYEQYF,TGTGCCAGCAGCTTTCTAGCGGCAAGCTCCTACGAGCAGTACTTC
TRBJ1-6,.,TRBV2,.,CASSVEVSNSPLHF,TGTGCCAGCAGTGTTGAGGTCTCAAATTCACCCCTCCACTTT
TRBJ2-4,TRBD1,TRBV9,.,CASSAGQGSNIQYF,TGTGCCAGCAGCGCGGGACAGGGGTCGAACATTCAGTACTTC
TRBJ1-2,.,TRBV5-1,.,CASSDGNYGYTF,TGCGCCAGCAGCGATGGTAACTATGGCTACACCTTC
TRBJ1-1,.,TRBV11-1,few,CASSPGTTMNTEAFF,TGTGCCAGCAGCCCAGGGACGACAATGAACACTGAAGCTTTCTTT
TRBJ2-5,TRBD2,TRBV6-5,.,CAASSGGKGTQYF,TGTGCCGCCTCTAGCGGGGGCAAGGGGACCCAGTACTTC
TRBJ1-2,.,TRBV15,.,CATSRDPGESYGYTF,TGTGCCACCAGCAGAGATCCGGGGGAGAGCTATGGCTACACCTTC
TRBJ2-1,TRBD2,TRBV7-2,.,CASSFNGGAYNEQFF,TGTGCCAGCAGTTTCAACGGGGGGGCTTACAATGAGCAGTTCTTC
TRBJ2-6,.,TRBV7-2,.,CASSLRGRGAGANVLTF,TGTGCCAGCAGCTTAAGGGGGCGCGGGGCTGGGGCCAACGTCCTGACTTTC
TRBJ1-1,.,TRBV30,few,CAWLQRNTEAFF,TGTGCCTGGCTCCAGCGGAACACTGAAGCTTTCTTT
TRBJ2-2,.,TRBV15,.,CATSPRGQGRTGELFF,TGTGCCACTAGTCCGAGGGGCCAGGGACGCACCGGGGAGCTGTTTTTT
TRBJ2-3,.,TRBV28,.,CASSLTGARDTQYF,TGTGCCAGCAGTTTAACGGGGGCCAGAGATACGCAGTATTTT
TRBJ1-3,.,TRBV5-6,.,CASSLAGPNPNSGNTIYF,TGTGCCAGCAGCTTGGCGGGACCCAACCCCAACTCTGGAAACACCATATATTTT
TRBJ2-1,.,TRBV5-4,.,CASSSQGGEQFF,TGTGCCAGCAGCTCCCAGGGGGGTGAGCAGTTCTTC
TRBJ2-5,TRBD1,TRBV23-1,.,CASRGTDNQETQYF,TGCGCCAGCAGAGGGACAGACAACCAAGAGACCCAGTACTTC
TRBJ1-1,.,TRBV6-1,once,CASSANTEAFF,TGTGCCAGCAGTGCGAACACTGAAGCTTTCTTT
TRBJ1-3,.,TRBV30,.,CARGAGPSGNTIYF,TGTGCCCGAGGGGCAGGACCCTCTGGAAACACCATATATTTT
TRBJ2-6,.,TRBV7-3,.,CASSASGGSGANVLTF,TGTGCCAGCAGCGCCTCTGGGGGCTCTGGGGCCAACGTCCTGACTTTC
TRBJ1-1,.,TRBV10-3,.,CAITDNTEAFF,TGTGCCATCACTGATAACACTGAAGCTTTCTTT
TRBJ2-5,TRBD2,TRBV19,.,CASSIVTGGQETQYF,TGTGCCAGTAGTATTGTTACGGGGGGCCAAGAGACCCAGTACTTC
TRBJ2-5,TRBD2,TRBV7-3,.,CASSFAGGQETQYF,TGTGCCAGCAGCTTCGCGGGGGGACAAGAGACCCAGTACTTC
TRBJ1-2,.,TRBV14,.,CASSPDRLYGYTF,TGTGCCAGCAGCCCAGATAGACTTTATGGCTACACCTTC
TRBJ1-1,TRBD1,TRBV2,.,CASSWDRATEAFF,TGTGCCAGCAGTTGGGACAGGGCCACTGAAGCTTTCTTT
TRBJ1-4,.,TRBV29-1,.,CSVDKAHSGEKLFF,TGCAGCGTTGATAAGGCTCATTCTGGAGAAAAACTGTTTTTT
TRBJ2-3,TRBD2,TRBV4-3,.,CASRPDGGATDTQYF,TGCGCCAGCAGACCCGACGGGGGGGCCACAGATACGCAGTATTTT
TRBJ2-1,TRBD2,TRBV4-2,.,CASSLGLAGGPGEQFF,TGTGCCAGCAGCTTAGGACTAGCGGGGGGGCCGGGTGAGCAGTTCTTC
TRBJ1-6,.,TRBV19,few,CASRTGTVDSPLHF,TGTGCCAGTAGGACCGGGACGGTAGATTCACCCCTCCACTTT
TRBJ1-2,.,TRBV7-7,.,CASSFCMNYGYTF,TGTGCCAGCAGCTTCTGCATGAACTATGGCTACACCTTC
TRBJ1-3,.,TRBV7-2,.,CASSSLQGSGNTIYF,TGTGCCAGCAGCTCCTTACAGGGATCCGGAAACACCATATATTTT
TRBJ2-7,.,TRBV19,.,CASSKEGLTYEQYF,TGTGCCAGTAGTAAGGAGGGGCTTACCTACGAGCAGTACTTC
TRBJ1-2,.,TRBV6-5,.,CAIRGNNYGYTF,TGTGCCATTCGGGGGAATAACTATGGCTACACCTTC
TRBJ1-3,.,TRBV13,.,CASIVRGDAGTIYF,TGTGCCAGCATCGTCCGGGGGGACGCGGGCACCATATATTTT
TRBJ1-3,TRBD1,TRBV6-4,.,CASSDSGEGASGRSGNTIYF,TGTGCCAGCAGTGACTCGGGGGAGGGGGCCTCCGGCCGTTCTGGAAACACCATATATTTT
TRBJ2-5,TRBD1,TRBV5-1,few,CASSVGDRVGETQYF,TGCGCCAGCAGCGTAGGGGACAGGGTGGGCGAGACCCAGTACTTC
TRBJ1-4,TRBD1,TRBV6-1,.,CASSTDRATNEKLFF,TGTGCCAGCAGTACAGACAGGGCAACTAATGAAAAACTGTTTTTT
TRBJ2-3,TRBD2,TRBV5-5,.,CASSLAGGRQDTQYF,TGTGCCAGCAGCTTAGCGGGGGGGCGGCAGGATACGCAGTATTTT
TRBJ1-2,.,TRBV12-5,.,CASGSGPSGGYTF,TGTGCTAGTGGATCCGGCCCATCGGGTGGCTACACCTTC
TRBJ2-1,TRBD1,TRBV5-1,once,CASSLGGQLQAYNEQFF,TGCGCCAGCAGCTTGGGGGGACAGCTGCAGGCCTACAATGAGCAGTTCTTC
TRBJ1-4,.,TRBV6-1,.,CASRVEERVEKLFF,TGTGCCAGCAGGGTCGAGGAGAGGGTGGAAAAACTGTTTTTT
TRBJ1-2,.,TRBV28,.,CASSDPGLGYGYTF,TGTGCCAGCAGCGACCCGGGTCTGGGCTATGGCTACACCTTC
TRBJ1-5,.,TRBV7-2,.,CASSPREINSNQPQHF,TGTGCCAGCAGCCCTCGAGAGATTAATAGCAATCAGCCCCAGCATTTT
TRBJ2-1,TRBD2,TRBV11-1,.,CASSVRSGGAVNEQFF,TGTGCCAGCAGCGTACGTAGCGGGGGGGCGGTCAATGAGCAGTTCTTC
TRBJ1-2,.,TRBV28,.,CASRVPNNYGYTF,TGTGCCAGCCGGGTCCCAAATAACTATGGCTACACCTTC
TRBJ1-3,TRBD1,TRBV5-1,.,CASSFDTGGGNTIYF,TGCGCCAGCAGCTTCGACACAGGGGGTGGAAACACCATATATTTT
TRBJ1-6,TRBD1,TRBV6-5,.,CASSYSTGILDSPLHF,TGTGCCAGCAGTTACTCGACAGGGATATTGGATTCACCCCTCCACTTT
TRBJ1-2,.,TRBV9,.,CASSPGRTPLLYGYTF,TGTGCCAGCAGCCCGGGACGGACCCCTCTCTTATATGGCTACACCTTC
TRBJ2-5,TRBD2,TRBV28,.,CASSLGGSGVWSQYF,TGTGCCAGCAGTTTGGGGGGTAGCGGGGTTTGGAGCCAGTACTTC
TRBJ2-1,.,TRBV27,.,CAPGRGHNEQFF,TGTGCCCCCGGGCGGGGTCACAATGAGCAGTTCTTC
TRBJ1-4,.,TRBV2,.,CASSAFLGGNEKLFF,TGTGCCAGCAGTGCCTTTCTGGGGGGTAATGAAAAACTGTTTTTT
TRBJ2-5,.,TRBV7-2,few,CASSYRGAETQYF,TGTGCCAGCAGCTATAGGGGGGCAGAGACCCAGTACTTC